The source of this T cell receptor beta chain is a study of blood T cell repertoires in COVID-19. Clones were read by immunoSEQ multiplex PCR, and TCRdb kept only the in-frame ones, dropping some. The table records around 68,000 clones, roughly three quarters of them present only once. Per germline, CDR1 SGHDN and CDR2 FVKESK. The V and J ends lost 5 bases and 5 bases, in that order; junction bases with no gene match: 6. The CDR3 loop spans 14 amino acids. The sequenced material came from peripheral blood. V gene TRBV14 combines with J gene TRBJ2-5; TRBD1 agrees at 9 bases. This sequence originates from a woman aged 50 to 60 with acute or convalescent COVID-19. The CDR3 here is CASSYRDRVETQYF. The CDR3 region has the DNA TGTGCCAGCAGCTACCGGGACAGGGTTGAGACCCAGTACTTC. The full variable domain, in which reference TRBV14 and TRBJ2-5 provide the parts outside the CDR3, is EAGVTQFPSHSVIEKGQTVTLRCDPISGHDNLYWYRRVMGKEIKFLLHFVKESKQDESGMPNNRFLAERTGGTYSTLKVQPAELEDSGVYFCASSYRDRVETQYFGPGTRLLVL.